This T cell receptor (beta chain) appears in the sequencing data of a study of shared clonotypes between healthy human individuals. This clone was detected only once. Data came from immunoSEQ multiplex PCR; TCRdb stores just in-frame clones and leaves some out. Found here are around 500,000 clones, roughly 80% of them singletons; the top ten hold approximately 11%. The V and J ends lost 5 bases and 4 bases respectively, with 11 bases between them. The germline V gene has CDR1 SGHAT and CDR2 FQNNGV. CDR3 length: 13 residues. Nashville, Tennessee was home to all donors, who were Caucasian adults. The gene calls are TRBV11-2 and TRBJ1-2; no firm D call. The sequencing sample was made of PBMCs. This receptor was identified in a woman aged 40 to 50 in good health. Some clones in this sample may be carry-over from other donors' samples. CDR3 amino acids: CASSGGTFYGYTF. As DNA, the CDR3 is TGTGCCAGCAGCGGCGGAACGTTCTATGGCTACACCTTC. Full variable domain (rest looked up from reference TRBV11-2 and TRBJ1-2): EAGVAQSPRYKIIEKRQSVAFWCNPISGHATLYWYQQILGQGPKLLIQFQNNGVVDDSQLPKDRFSAERLKGVDSTLKIQPAKLEDSAVYLCASSGGTFYGYTFGSGTRLTVV.